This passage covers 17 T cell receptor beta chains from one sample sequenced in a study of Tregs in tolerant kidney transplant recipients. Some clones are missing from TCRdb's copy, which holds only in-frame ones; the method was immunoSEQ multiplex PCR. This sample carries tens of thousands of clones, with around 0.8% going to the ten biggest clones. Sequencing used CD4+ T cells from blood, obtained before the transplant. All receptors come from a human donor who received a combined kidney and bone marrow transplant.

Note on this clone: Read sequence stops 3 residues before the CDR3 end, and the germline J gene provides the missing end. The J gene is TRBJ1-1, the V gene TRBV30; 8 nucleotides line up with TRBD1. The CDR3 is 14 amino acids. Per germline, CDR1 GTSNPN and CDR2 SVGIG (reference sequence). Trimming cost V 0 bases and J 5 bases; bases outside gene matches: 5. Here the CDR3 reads CAWSVTGVGTEAFF. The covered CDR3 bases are TGTGCCTGGAGTGTGACAGGGGTAGGGACTGAA. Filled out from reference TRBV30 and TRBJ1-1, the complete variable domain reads SQTIHQWPATLVQPVGSPLSLECTVEGTSNPNLYWYRQAAGRGLQLLFYSVGIGQISSEVPQNLSASRPQDRQFILSSKKLLLSDSGFYLCAWSVTGVGTEAFFGQGTRLTVV.

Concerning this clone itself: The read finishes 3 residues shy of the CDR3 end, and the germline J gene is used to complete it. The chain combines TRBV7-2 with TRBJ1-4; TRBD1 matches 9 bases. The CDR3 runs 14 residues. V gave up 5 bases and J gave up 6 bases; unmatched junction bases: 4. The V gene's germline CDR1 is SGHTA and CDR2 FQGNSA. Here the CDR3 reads CASSQDRGDEKLFF. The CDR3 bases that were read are TGTGCCAGCAGCCAGGACAGGGGCGATGAAAAA. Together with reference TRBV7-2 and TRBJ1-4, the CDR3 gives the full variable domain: GAGVSQSPSNKVTEKGKDVELRCDPISGHTALYWYRQSLGQGLEFLIYFQGNSAPDKSGLPSDRFSAERTGGSVSTLTIQRTQQEDSAVYLCASSQDRGDEKLFFGSGTQLSVL.

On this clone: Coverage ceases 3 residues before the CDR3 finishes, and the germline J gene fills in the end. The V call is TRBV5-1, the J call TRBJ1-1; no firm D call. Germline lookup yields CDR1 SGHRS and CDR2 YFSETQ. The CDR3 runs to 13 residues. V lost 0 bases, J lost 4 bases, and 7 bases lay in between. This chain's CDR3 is CASSLEIATEAFF. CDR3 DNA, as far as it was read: TGCGCCAGCAGCTTGGAAATAGCCACTGAA.

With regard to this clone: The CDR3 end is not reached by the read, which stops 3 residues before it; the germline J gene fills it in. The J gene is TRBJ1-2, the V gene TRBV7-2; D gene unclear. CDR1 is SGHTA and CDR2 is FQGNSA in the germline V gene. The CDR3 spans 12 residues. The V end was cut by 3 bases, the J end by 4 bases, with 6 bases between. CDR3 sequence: CASSFNSYGYTF. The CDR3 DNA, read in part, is TGTGCCAGCAGCTTCAACTCCTATGGC.

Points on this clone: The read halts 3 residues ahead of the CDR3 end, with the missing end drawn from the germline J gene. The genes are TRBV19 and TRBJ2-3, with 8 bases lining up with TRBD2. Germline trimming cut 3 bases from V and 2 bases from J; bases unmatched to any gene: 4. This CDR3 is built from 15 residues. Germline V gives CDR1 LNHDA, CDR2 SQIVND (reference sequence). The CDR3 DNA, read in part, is TGTGCCAGTAGTATGAGTAGCGGGAACACAGATACG. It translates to CASSMSSGNTDT. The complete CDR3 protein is CASSMSSGNTDTQYF. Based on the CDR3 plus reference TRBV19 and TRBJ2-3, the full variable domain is DGGITQSPKYLFRKEGQNVTLSCEQNLNHDAMYWYRQDPGQGLRLIYYSQIVNDFQKGDIAEGYSVSREKKESFPLTVTSAQKNPTAFYLCASSMSSGNTDTQYFGPGTRLTVL.

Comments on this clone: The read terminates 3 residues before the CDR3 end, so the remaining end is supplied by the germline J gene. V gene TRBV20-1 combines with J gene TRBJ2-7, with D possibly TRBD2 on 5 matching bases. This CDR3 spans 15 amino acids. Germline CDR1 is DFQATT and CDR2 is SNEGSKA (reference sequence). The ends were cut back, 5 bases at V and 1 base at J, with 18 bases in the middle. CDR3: CSAHNAGGLSYEQYF. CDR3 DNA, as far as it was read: TGCAGTGCTCACAACGCGGGTGGGTTGTCCTACGAG.

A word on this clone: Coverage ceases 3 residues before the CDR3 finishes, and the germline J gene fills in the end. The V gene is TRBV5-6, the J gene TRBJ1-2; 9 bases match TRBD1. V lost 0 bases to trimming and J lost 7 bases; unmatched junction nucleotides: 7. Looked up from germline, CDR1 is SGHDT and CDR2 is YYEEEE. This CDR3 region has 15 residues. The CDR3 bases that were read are TGTGCCAGCAGCTTGGGGGTGACAGGGGGATCTGGC. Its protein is CASSLGVTGGSG. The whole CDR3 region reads CASSLGVTGGSGYTF.

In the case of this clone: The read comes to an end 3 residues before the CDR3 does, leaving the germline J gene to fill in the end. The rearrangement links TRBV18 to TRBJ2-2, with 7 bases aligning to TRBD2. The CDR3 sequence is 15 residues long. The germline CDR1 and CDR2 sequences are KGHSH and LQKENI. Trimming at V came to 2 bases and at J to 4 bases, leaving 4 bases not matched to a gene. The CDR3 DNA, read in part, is TGTGCCAGCTCACCAATCGGGGGGTCCACCGGGGAG. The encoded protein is CASSPIGGSTGE. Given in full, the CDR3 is CASSPIGGSTGELFF.

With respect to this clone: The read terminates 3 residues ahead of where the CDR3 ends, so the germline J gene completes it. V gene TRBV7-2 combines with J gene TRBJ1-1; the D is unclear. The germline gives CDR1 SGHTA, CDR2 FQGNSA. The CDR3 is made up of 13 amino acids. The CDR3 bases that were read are TGTGCCAGCAGCACGAGGTCGAACACTAGG. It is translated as CASSTRSNTR. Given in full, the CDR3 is CASSTRSNTRAFF.

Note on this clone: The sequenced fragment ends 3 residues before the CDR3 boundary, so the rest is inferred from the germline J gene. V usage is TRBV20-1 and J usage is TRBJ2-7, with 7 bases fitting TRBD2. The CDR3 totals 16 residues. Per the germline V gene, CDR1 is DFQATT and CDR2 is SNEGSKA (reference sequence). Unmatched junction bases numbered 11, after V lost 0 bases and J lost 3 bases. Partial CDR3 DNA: TGCAGTGCTAGAGATATGGAAGCGGGATCCTACTACGAG. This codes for CSARDMEAGSYYE. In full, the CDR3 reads CSARDMEAGSYYEQYF.

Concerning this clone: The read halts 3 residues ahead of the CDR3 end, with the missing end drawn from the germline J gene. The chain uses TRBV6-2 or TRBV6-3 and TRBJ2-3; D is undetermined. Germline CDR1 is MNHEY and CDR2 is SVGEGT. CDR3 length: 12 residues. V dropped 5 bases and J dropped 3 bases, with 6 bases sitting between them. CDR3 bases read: TGTGCCAGCAGTAGGGTTACAGATACG. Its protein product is CASSRVTDT. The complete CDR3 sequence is CASSRVTDTQYF.

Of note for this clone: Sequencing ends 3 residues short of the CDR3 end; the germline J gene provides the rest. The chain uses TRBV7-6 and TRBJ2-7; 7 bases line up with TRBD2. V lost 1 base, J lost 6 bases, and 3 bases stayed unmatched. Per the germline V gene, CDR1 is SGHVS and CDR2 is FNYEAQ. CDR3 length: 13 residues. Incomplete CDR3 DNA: TGTGCCAGCAGCTTAGGGCGGGAGCGCGAG. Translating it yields CASSLGRERE. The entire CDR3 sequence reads CASSLGREREQYF.

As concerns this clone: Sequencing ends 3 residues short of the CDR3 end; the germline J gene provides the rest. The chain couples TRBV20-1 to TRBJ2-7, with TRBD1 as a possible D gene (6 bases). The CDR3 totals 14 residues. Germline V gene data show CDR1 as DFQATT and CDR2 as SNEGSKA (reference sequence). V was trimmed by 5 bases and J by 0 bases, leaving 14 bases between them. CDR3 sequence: CSAARDTSSYEQYF. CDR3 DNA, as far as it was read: TGCAGTGCTGCCCGGGACACGAGCTCCTACGAG.

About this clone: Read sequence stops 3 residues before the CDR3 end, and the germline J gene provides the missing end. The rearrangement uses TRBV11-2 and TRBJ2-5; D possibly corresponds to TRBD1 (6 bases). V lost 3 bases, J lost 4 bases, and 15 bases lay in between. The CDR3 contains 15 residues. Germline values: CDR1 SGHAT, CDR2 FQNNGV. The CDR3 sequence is CASSFQGIERETQYF. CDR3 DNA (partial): TGTGCCAGCAGCTTCCAGGGGATCGAGCGAGAGACC.

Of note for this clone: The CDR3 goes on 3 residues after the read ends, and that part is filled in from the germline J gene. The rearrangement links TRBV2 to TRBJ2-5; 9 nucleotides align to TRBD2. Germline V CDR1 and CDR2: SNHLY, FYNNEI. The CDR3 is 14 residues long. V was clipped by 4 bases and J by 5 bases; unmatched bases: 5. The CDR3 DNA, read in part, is TGTGCCAGCAGTGGGACTAGCGTGATGGAGACC. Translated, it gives CASSGTSVMET. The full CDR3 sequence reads CASSGTSVMETQYF.

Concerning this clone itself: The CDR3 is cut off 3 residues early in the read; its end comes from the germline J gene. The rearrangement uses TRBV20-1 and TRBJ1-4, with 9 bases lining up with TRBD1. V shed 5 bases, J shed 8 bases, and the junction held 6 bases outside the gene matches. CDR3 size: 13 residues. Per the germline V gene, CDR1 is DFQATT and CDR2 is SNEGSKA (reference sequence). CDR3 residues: CSAPTGGSEKLFF. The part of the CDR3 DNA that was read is TGCAGTGCTCCGACAGGGGGAAGCGAAAAA.

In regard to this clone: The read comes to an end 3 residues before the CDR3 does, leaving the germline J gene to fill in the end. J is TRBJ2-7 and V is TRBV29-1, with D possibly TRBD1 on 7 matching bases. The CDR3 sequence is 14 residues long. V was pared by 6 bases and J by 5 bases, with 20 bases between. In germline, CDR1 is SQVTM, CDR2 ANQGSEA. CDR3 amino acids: CSVSQGGVGNEQYF. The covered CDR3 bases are TGCAGCGTCTCGCAGGGGGGCGTCGGGAACGAG.